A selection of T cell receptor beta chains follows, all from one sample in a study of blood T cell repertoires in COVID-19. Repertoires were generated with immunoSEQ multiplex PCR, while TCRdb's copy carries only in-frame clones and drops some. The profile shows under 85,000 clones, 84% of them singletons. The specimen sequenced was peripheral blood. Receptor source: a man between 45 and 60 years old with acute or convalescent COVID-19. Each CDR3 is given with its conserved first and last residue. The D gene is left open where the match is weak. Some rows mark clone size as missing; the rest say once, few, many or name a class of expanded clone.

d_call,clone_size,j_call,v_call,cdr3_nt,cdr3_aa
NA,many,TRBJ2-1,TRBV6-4,TGTGCCAGCAGTGACGGGGGGGGCGAGGTCAATGAGCAGTTCTTC,CASSDGGGEVNEQFF
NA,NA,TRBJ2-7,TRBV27,TGTGCCAGCAGTTTCGGAGGGGGGGACTCCTACGAGCAGTACTTC,CASSFGGGDSYEQYF
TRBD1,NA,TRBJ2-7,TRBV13,TGTGCCAGCAGCGCCGGGACAGGGGACTCCTACGAGCAGTACTTC,CASSAGTGDSYEQYF
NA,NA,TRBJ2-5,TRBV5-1,TGCGCCAGCAGCTTGACGGGGGTACAAGAGACCCAGTACTTC,CASSLTGVQETQYF
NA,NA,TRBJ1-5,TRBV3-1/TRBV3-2,TGTGCCAGCAGCCAATACAGGTATCGTAGCAATCAGCCCCAGCATTTT,CASSQYRYRSNQPQHF
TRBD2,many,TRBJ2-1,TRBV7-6,TGTGCCAGCAGCTTAGCGACTAGCGGGATCGTAAATGAGCAGTTCTTC,CASSLATSGIVNEQFF
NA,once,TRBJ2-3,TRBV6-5,TGTGCCAGCAGTTACAGGAGGGGATTTAGCACAGATACGCAGTATTTT,CASSYRRGFSTDTQYF
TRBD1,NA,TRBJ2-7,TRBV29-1,TGCAGCGTACAAAGGGGGCGGAAGTCCTACGAGCAGTACTTC,CSVQRGRKSYEQYF
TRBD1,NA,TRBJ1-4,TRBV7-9,TGTGCCAGCAGCAATCGACAGGGCGGTGAAAAACTGTTTTTT,CASSNRQGGEKLFF
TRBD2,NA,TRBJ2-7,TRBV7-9,TGTGCCAGTTTGACTAGCGGGAGCTACGAGCAGTACTTC,CASLTSGSYEQYF
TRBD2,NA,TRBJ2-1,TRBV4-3,TGCGCCAGCAGCCGAGATTGGGGACTAGTAAGTGAGCAGTTCTTC,CASSRDWGLVSEQFF
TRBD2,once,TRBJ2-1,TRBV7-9,TGTGCCAGCACCACCCTAGCGGGGAGAAATGAGCAGTTCTTC,CASTTLAGRNEQFF
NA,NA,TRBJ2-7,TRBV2,TGTGCCAGCAGTGTACAGGGTGGCCCCTACGAGCAGTACTTC,CASSVQGGPYEQYF
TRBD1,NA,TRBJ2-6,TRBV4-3,TGCGCCAGCAGCCGTACCCCGACAGGGCCCGGGGCCAACGTCCTGACTTTC,CASSRTPTGPGANVLTF
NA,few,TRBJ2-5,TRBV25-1,TGTGCCAGCAGTGCAACAGGGTATCAGGAGACCCAGTACTTC,CASSATGYQETQYF
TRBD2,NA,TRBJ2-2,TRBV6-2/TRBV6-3,TGTGCCAGCAGTTTCCAACCGGGACTAGGTACCGGGGAGCTGTTTTTT,CASSFQPGLGTGELFF
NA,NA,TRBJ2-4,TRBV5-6,TGTGCCAGCAGCTTGTTTACCAAAAACATTCAGTACTTC,CASSLFTKNIQYF
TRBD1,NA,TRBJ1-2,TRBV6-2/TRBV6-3,TGTGCCAGCAGTTACCGGGACAGGATCTATGGCTACACCTTC,CASSYRDRIYGYTF
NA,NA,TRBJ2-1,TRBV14,TGTGCCAGCAGCCAATACCGACTTGGGGGCGGTGAGCAGTTCTTC,CASSQYRLGGGEQFF
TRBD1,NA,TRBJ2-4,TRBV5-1,TGCGCCAGCAGCTACGGGACAGGGTACATTCAGTACTTC,CASSYGTGYIQYF